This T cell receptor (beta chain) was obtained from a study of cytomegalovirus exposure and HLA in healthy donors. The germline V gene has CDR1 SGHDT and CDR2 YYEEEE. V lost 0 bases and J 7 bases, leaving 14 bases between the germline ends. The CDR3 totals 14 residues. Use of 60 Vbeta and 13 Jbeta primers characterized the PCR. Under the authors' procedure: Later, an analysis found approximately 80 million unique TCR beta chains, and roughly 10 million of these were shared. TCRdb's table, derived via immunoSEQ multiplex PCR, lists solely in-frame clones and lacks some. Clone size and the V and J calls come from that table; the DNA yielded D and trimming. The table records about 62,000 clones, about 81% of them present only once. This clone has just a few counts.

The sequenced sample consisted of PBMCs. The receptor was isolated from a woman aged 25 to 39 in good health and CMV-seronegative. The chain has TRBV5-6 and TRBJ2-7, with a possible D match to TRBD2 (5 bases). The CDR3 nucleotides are TGTGCCAGCAGCTTGGCTCCGGGAAGCGTGGAGCAGTACTTC. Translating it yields CASSLAPGSVEQYF.